These T cell receptor beta chains were read from a single sample in a study of immune evolution from preneoplasia to lung adenocarcinoma. TCRdb's copy holds only in-frame clones and misses some; the assay was immunoSEQ multiplex PCR. The table lists several thousand clones, approximately 78% of them singletons. Source material: FFPE adjacent normal lung tissue. These receptors all come from a person between 65 and 79 years old with lung adenocarcinoma. Both conserved end residues are part of each CDR3. A D gene is named only where the DNA matches it firmly. A row's size may be missing; if present it is once, few, many or a size class.

TRBV13,NA,TRBJ2-4,NA,TGTGCCAGCAGCTCACGTCGGAATCCGGGGAACATTCAGTACTTC,CASSSRRNPGNIQYF
TRBV18,NA,TRBJ2-5,NA,TGTGCCAGCTCAGCGTCGAGGACAGCTCAAGAGACCCAGTACTTC,CASSASRTAQETQYF
TRBV30,NA,TRBJ1-2,NA,TGTGCCTGGAGCCCTGGGCCAGTCGCTAACTATGGCTACACCTTC,CAWSPGPVANYGYTF
TRBV6-6,NA,TRBJ2-2,NA,TGTGCCAGCAGTTACAGGGGGACCAACACCAGGGAGCTGTTTTTT,CASSYRGTNTRELFF
TRBV6-5,NA,TRBJ1-1,TRBD1,TGTGCCGTTGGGGACAGGACTTTCACTGAAGCTTTCTTT,CAVGDRTFTEAFF
TRBV4-1,NA,TRBJ1-3,NA,TGCGCCAGCAGCCAAGGGCCAGGGGATGGAAACACCATATATTTT,CASSQGPGDGNTIYF
TRBV5-4,once,TRBJ2-7,NA,TGTGCCAGCAGCTTCTGGGGGGGACAGCCCTACGAGCAGTACTTC,CASSFWGGQPYEQYF
TRBV27,NA,TRBJ1-5,TRBD1,TGTGCCAGCAGACCTACGACAGGGGGCTGGTACTTTAGCAATCAGCCCCAGCATTTT,CASRPTTGGWYFSNQPQHF
TRBV29-1,NA,TRBJ2-3,TRBD1,TGCAGCAACAGGGGTGGAGATACGCAGTATTTT,CSNRGGDTQYF
TRBV6-1,few,TRBJ1-2,NA,TGTGCCCACAAGCGGGGTCTGAGCTACACCTTC,CAHKRGLSYTF
TRBV10-3,once,TRBJ2-2,NA,TGTGCCATCAGTCCCCGGGGCGGCCGTCCCACCGGGGAGCTGTTTTTT,CAISPRGGRPTGELFF
TRBV28,NA,TRBJ2-7,NA,TGTGCCAGCAGTTTTAGGGGGACAAGCTCCTACGAGCAGTACTTC,CASSFRGTSSYEQYF
TRBV10-2,NA,TRBJ1-2,NA,TGCGCCAGCAGTGAGTCCGGGTCTTATGGCTACACCTTC,CASSESGSYGYTF
TRBV5-1,NA,TRBJ1-5,NA,TGCGCCAGCTCCCCCTGGGGCGCGGAGGGTCAGCCCCAGCATTTT,CASSPWGAEGQPQHF
TRBV28,once,TRBJ2-7,NA,TGTGCCAGCAGTCGAGCGCCGCTCGAGCAGTACTTC,CASSRAPLEQYF
TRBV5-6,NA,TRBJ2-2,TRBD1,TGTGCCAGCAGCTTGAGACAGGGGACGAACACCGGGGAGCTGTTTTTT,CASSLRQGTNTGELFF
TRBV11-3,NA,TRBJ2-1,TRBD2,TGTGCCAGCAGCTCCCTAGCGGGGGGGTACAATGAGCAGTTCTTC,CASSSLAGGYNEQFF
TRBV6-7,once,TRBJ2-5,TRBD2,TGTGCCAGCAGTTACCCCCGAAGGTGCAGCGGGGGCCAAGAGACCCAGTACTTC,CASSYPRRCSGGQETQYF
TRBV6-6,NA,TRBJ2-3,NA,TGTGCCAGCAGTTACCCCTCCTCTGCAGATACGCAGTATTTT,CASSYPSSADTQYF
TRBV9,NA,TRBJ1-2,NA,TGTGCCAGCAGCCCCGAGGATGGAGGGCTGGGAGATGGCTACACCTTC,CASSPEDGGLGDGYTF
TRBV4-1,once,TRBJ2-4,TRBD2,TGTGCCAGCAGCTCCCTACTAGCGGGGGGAAACATTCAGTACTTC,CASSSLLAGGNIQYF
TRBV5-5,NA,TRBJ2-3,TRBD1,TGTGCCAGCAGCTTACTCTCCGGGACAGGGGTTCTCACAGATACGCAGTATTTT,CASSLLSGTGVLTDTQYF